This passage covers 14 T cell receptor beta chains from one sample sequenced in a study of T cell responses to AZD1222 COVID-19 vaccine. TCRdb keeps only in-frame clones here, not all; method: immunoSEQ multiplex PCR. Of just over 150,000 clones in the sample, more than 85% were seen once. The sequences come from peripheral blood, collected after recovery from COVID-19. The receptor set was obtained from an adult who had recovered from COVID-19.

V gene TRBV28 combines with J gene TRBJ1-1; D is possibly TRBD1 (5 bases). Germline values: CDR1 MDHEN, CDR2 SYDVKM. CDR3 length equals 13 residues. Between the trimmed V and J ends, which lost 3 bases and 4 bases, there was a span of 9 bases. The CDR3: CASSLGTITEAFF. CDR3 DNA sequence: TGTGCCAGCAGTTTGGGGACTATCACTGAAGCTTTCTTT.

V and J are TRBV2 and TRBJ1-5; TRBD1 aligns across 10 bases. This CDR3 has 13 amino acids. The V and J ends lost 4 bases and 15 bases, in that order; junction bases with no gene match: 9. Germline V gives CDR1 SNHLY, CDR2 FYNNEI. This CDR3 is CASSALTGGGGHF. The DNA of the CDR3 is TGTGCCAGCAGTGCCCTGACAGGGGGCGGTGGGCATTTT.

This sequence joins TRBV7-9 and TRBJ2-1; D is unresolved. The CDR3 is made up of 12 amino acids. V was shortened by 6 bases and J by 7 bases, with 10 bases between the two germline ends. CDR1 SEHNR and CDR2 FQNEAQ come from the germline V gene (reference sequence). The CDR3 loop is CASSPRRNEQFF. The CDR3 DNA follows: TGTGCCAGCAGTCCCCGACGGAATGAGCAGTTCTTC.

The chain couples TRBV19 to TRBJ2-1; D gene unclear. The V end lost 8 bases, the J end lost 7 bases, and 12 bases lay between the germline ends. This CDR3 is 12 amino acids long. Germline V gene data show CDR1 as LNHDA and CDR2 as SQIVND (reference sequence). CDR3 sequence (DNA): TGTGCCAGTGGATATGGGCGGAATGAGCAGTTCTTC. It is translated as CASGYGRNEQFF.

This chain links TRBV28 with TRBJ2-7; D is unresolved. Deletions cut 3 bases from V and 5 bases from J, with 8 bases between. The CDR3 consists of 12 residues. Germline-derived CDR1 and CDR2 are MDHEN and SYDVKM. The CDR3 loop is CASSFPPDEQYF. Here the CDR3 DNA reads TGTGCCAGCAGTTTCCCCCCCGACGAGCAGTACTTC. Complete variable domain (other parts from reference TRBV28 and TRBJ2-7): DVKVTQSSRYLVKRTGEKVFLECVQDMDHENMFWYRQDPGLGLRLIYFSYDVKMKEKGDIPEGYSVSREKKERFSLILESASTNQTSMYLCASSFPPDEQYFGPGTRLTVT.

The CDR3 spells CASSEDWGETQYF. The CDR3 DNA reads as TGTGCCAGCAGTGAAGATTGGGGTGAGACCCAGTACTTC. The rearrangement joins TRBV6-1 to TRBJ2-5; no firm D call. Germline V lookup: CDR1 MNHNS, CDR2 SASEGT. Trimming removed 1 base at V and 5 bases at J, with 8 bases between. The CDR3 is 13 amino acids.

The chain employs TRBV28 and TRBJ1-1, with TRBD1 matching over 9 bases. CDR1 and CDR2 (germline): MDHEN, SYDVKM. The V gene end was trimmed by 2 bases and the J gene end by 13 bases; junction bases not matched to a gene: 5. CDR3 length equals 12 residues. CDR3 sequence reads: CASSLGTGSLFF. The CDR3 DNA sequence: TGTGCCAGCAGTTTAGGGACAGGGTCTCTTTTCTTT. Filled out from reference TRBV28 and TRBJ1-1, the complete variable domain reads DVKVTQSSRYLVKRTGEKVFLECVQDMDHENMFWYRQDPGLGLRLIYFSYDVKMKEKGDIPEGYSVSREKKERFSLILESASTNQTSMYLCASSLGTGSLFFGQGTRLTVV.

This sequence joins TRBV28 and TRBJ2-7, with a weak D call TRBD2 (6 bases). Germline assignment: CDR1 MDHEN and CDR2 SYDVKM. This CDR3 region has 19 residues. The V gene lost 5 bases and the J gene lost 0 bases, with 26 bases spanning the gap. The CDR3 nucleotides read TGTGCCAGCAGTGGGTTGGACGAAAGGGGACTGGTCGACTCCTACGAGCAGTACTTC. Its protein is CASSGLDERGLVDSYEQYF. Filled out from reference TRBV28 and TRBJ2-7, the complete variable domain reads DVKVTQSSRYLVKRTGEKVFLECVQDMDHENMFWYRQDPGLGLRLIYFSYDVKMKEKGDIPEGYSVSREKKERFSLILESASTNQTSMYLCASSGLDERGLVDSYEQYFGPGTRLTVT.

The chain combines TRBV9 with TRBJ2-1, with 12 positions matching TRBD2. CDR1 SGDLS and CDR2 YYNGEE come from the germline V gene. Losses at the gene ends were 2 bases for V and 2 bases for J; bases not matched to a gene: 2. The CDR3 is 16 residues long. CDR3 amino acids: CASSVGLAGTYNEQFF. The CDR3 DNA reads TGTGCCAGCAGCGTGGGACTAGCGGGTACCTACAATGAGCAGTTCTTC.

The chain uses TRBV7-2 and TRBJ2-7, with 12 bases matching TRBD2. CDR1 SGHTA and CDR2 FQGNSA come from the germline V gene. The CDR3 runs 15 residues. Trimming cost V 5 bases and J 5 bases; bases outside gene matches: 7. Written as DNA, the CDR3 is TGTGCCAGCAGCGCCCGACTAGCGGGAGAACACGAGCAGTACTTC. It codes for CASSARLAGEHEQYF.

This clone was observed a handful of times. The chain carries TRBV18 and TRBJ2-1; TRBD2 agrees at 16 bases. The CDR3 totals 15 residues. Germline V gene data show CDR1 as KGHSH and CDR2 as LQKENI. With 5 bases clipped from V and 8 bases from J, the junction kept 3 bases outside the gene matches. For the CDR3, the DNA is TGTGCCAGCTCATCGGGACTAGCGGGAGGGGATGAGCAGTTCTTC. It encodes CASSSGLAGGDEQFF.

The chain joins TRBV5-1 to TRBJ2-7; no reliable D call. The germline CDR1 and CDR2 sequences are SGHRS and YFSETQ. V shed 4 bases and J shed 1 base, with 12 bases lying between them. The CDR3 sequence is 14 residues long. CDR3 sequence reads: CASSPATNSYEQYF. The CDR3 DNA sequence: TGCGCCAGCAGCCCCGCGACAAATTCCTACGAGCAGTACTTC. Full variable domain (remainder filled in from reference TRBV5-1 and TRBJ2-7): KAGVTQTPRYLIKTRGQQVTLSCSPISGHRSVSWYQQTPGQGLQFLFEYFSETQRNKGNFPGRFSGRQFSNSRSEMNVSTLELGDSALYLCASSPATNSYEQYFGPGTRLTVT.

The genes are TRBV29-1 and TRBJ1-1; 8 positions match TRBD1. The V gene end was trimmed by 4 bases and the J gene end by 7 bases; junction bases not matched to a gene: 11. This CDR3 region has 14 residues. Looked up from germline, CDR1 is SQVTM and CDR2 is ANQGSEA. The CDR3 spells CSVVPGQGSNEAFF. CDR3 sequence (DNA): TGCAGCGTTGTACCCGGACAGGGATCCAATGAAGCTTTCTTT.

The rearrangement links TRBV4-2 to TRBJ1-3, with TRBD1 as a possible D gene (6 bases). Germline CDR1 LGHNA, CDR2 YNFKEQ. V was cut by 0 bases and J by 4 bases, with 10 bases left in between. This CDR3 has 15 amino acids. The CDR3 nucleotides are TGTGCCAGCAGCCAAGAAACAGGGCTGGGAAACACCATATATTTT. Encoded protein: CASSQETGLGNTIYF.